Listed below are T cell receptor beta chains from one sample, sequenced in a study of blood T cells in healthy people across ages. TCRdb used MiXCR to reprocess the 5' RACE reads, holding one entry per CDR3 protein. The sample has 1.5 million to 2 million distinct CDR3 sequences, about two fifths seen once. Sequenced: blood. Receptors originate from a human donor in good health. Both conserved end residues are part of each CDR3. D genes are given only for firm matches. The size field is filled for only some rows; it gives once, few, many or a size class.

D: -; length: 15; V: TRBV19; size: -; J: TRBJ2-3; DNA: TGTGCCAGTAGTAGGGGACGGCTAATTTCGGATACGCAGTATTTT; CDR3: CASSRGRLISDTQYF
D: -; length: 13; V: TRBV15; size: -; J: TRBJ1-2; DNA: TGTGCCACCAGCCCGAGGGACGTTGGTGGCTACACCTTC; CDR3: CATSPRDVGGYTF
D: -; length: 14; V: TRBV2; size: -; J: TRBJ2-1; DNA: TGTGCCAGCAGAAGGGACTCAGGAGACCATGAGCAGTTCTTC; CDR3: CASRRDSGDHEQFF
D: -; length: 16; V: TRBV6-6; size: -; J: TRBJ2-1; DNA: TGTGCCTGCAGCCCCCGGGAGAACATTATGGGCAATGAGCAGTTCTTC; CDR3: CACSPRENIMGNEQFF
D: TRBD1; length: 14; V: TRBV28; size: few; J: TRBJ2-5; DNA: TGTGCCAGCCGTTCGACAGGGGAATCGGAGACCCAGTACTTC; CDR3: CASRSTGESETQYF
D: -; length: 14; V: TRBV2; size: -; J: TRBJ2-1; DNA: TGTGCCAGCAAAGGGGCTGGAAGATACAATGAGCAGTTCTTC; CDR3: CASKGAGRYNEQFF
D: -; length: 14; V: TRBV15; size: -; J: TRBJ2-2; DNA: TGTGCCACCAGCAGAGAAAATGGGCCAGGGGAGCTGTTTTTT; CDR3: CATSRENGPGELFF
D: -; length: 17; V: TRBV9; size: -; J: TRBJ2-3; DNA: TGTGCCAGCAGCCCACCCGGGACTCGCCTGACCAGGGATACGCAGTATTTT; CDR3: CASSPPGTRLTRDTQYF
D: TRBD1; length: 16; V: TRBV7-2; size: -; J: TRBJ1-5; DNA: TGTGCCAGCAGCTTGACAGGGGGCGCGATAAATCAGCCCCAGCATTTT; CDR3: CASSLTGGAINQPQHF
D: -; length: 16; V: TRBV29-1; size: -; J: TRBJ2-7; DNA: TGCAGCGTTGAGTTTATGGACGACCGAGGTAGGGACGAGCAGCACTTC; CDR3: CSVEFMDDRGRDEQHF
D: -; length: 14; V: TRBV7-6; size: many; J: TRBJ2-7; DNA: TGTGCCAGCAGCTTAATTTCCAACTCCTACGAGCAGTACTTC; CDR3: CASSLISNSYEQYF
D: -; length: 15; V: TRBV7-2; size: -; J: TRBJ1-4; DNA: TGTGCCAGCAGCCTCGGCGGGGGGGCCAATGAAAAACTGTTTTTT; CDR3: CASSLGGGANEKLFF